This T cell receptor beta chain was profiled in a study of post-analysis software for immune sequencing data. Study context: Relapsing-remitting, secondary progressive and progressive-relapsing multiple sclerosis courses were included.

The length of the CDR3 is 16 residues. The germline V gene encodes CDR1 SGDLS and CDR2 YYNGEE. Findings and caveats of the study: Five TRBV segments were significantly more frequent in patients than in controls. TRBV5-6, TRBV5-1 and TRBV20-1 were among these segments. Those with multiple sclerosis, the patient group, showed significantly lower normalized Chao1 diversity than controls.

Notes on this clonotype: The antigen is not known.

Tagging with unique molecular identifiers was a feature of the TCR beta cDNA libraries. The authors obtained roughly 500,000 cDNA molecules from approximately 0.95 to 9.8 million T cells. TCRdb used MiXCR to reprocess the PCR reads, holding one entry per CDR3 protein. The sample consists of 750,000 to 950,000 distinct CDR3 sequences, about half of them appearing once. The sample comprised blood. The receptor comes from a girl between 5 and 17 years old with multiple sclerosis. The V gene is TRBV9, the J gene TRBJ2-7; 9 bases agree with TRBD1. The DNA end is a closer match to TRBJ2-5, so the J assignment may be wrong. The CDR3 DNA is TGTGCCAGCAGCGTAGGGCCCGGGACAGGGAAGCAGACCCAGTACTTC. Translating gives CASSVGPGTGKQTQYF.